Sequencing of this T cell receptor beta chain was carried out in a study of vaccination and CD4 T cells after COVID-19. Turning to the study itself: A median of approximately 100 days (range 35 to 161) separated diagnosis from post-COVID sampling.

To note about this clonotype: Its antigen is undetermined.

The germline gives CDR1 SGHTA, CDR2 FQGNSA. The CDR3 loop spans 14 amino acids. V shed 5 bases and J 4 bases; nucleotides not matched to a gene: 5. The Oncomine TCR Beta short-read assay was applied to DNA of cultured CD4+ T cells. The template was genomic DNA from cultured CD4+ T cells. TCRdb ran MiXCR on the PCR reads and lists one entry per CDR3 protein. Counted here are about 23,000 distinct CDR3 sequences, under 45% occurring once; the ten biggest clones make up about 18%. Treatment indicated: roughly ten-day PBMC culture with coronavirus spike peptide pools or control peptides (ViraFEST assay). Healthy vaccinees, negative for nucleocapsid antibodies before and after vaccination, had no earlier SARS-CoV-2 infection.

The V and J genes are TRBV7-2 and TRBJ2-1; 7 bases align to TRBD1. This sequence originates from a human donor who received a COVID-19 vaccine. The source was CD4+ T cells from blood, cultured in vitro, collected before SARS-CoV-2 vaccination. CDR3 nucleotides: TGTGCCAGCAGCCCGGGACAGAGATACAATGAGCAGTTCTTC. Its translation: CASSPGQRYNEQFF.